The T cell receptor beta chain described here comes from a study of T-cell reconstitution after alpha-beta-depleted transplantation in children. This clonotype was counted many times. The antigen is not known. Study-level findings and limits: At day 60, the high TCRbeta diversity found in some patients originated from recipient T cells and thymic progenitors that had survived. Most T-cell counts and diversity one year after the transplant came from T cells that were newly produced. Several hundred expanded graft clones reportedly supplied alpha-beta T cells about two months after transplant.

Researchers prepared the TCRbeta library using unique molecular identifiers, the study reports. TCRdb redid the calling of the PCR reads with MiXCR, one entry per CDR3 protein. The sample lists approximately 630,000 distinct CDR3 sequences, around 13% occurring once. Germline CDR1 SGHAT, CDR2 FQDESV (reference sequence). Between the trimmed V and J ends, which lost 4 bases and 0 bases, there was a span of 19 bases. The CDR3 runs 19 residues. Sample: PBMCs, taken before TCRalphabeta/CD19-depleted stem cell transplant. The rearrangement joins TRBV11-1 to TRBJ2-6; perhaps TRBD1 as D (6 bases). This clonotype was obtained from a girl aged 2 to 10 with congenital amegakaryocytic thrombocytopenia, due to receive a stem cell transplant. The CDR3 DNA reads as TGTGCCAGCAGCTCCATAATCGGACAGAGACCCTCTGGGGCCAACGTCCTGACTTTC. It is translated as CASSSIIGQRPSGANVLTF.